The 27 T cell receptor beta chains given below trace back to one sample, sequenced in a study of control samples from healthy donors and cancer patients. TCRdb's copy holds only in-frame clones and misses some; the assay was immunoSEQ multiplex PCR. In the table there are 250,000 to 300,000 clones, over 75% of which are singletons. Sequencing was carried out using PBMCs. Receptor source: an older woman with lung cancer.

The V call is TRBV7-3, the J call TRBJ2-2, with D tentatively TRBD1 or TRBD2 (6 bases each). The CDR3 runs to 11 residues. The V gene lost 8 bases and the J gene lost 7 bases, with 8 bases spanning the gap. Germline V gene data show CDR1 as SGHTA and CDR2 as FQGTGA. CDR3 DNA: TGTGCCAGCGGAGGGGGCGGGGAGCTGTTTTTT. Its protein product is CASGGGGELFF.

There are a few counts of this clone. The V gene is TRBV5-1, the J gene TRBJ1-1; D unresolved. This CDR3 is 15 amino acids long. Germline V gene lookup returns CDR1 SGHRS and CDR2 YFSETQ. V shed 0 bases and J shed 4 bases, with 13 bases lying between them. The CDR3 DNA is TGCGCCAGCAGCTTGGGTGGAGACCGGGGCACTGAAGCTTTCTTT. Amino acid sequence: CASSLGGDRGTEAFF.

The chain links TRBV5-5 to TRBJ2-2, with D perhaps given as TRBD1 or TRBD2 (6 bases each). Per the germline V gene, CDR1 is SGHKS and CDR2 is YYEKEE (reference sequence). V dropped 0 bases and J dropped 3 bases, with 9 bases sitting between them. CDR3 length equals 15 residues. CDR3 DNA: TGTGCCAGCAGCTTGGAAGGGGGGTACACCGGGGAGCTGTTTTTT. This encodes CASSLEGGYTGELFF.

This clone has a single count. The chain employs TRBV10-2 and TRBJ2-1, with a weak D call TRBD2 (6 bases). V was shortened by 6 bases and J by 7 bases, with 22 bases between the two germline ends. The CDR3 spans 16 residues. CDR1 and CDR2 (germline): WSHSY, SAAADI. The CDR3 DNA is TGCGCCAGCAGCTTACTGGGAGGACCGAGGTCTAATGAGCAGTTCTTC. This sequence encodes CASSLLGGPRSNEQFF.

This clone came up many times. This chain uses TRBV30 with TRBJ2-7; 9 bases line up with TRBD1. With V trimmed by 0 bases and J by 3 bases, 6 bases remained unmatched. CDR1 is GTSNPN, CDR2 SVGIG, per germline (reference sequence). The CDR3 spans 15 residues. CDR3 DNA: TGTGCCTGGAGTGTAGGAGGGACAGGGATCTACGAGCAGTACTTC. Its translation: CAWSVGGTGIYEQYF.

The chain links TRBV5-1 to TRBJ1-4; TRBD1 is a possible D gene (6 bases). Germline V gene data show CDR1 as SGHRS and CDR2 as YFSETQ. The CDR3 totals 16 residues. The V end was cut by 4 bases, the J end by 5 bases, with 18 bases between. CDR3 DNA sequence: TGCGCCAGCAGCCCCTATACTGGACAGATGAATGAAAAACTGTTTTTT. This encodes CASSPYTGQMNEKLFF.

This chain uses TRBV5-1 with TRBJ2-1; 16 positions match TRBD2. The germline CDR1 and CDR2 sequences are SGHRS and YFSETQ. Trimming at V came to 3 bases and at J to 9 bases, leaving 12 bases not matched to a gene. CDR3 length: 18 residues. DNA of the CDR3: TGCGCCAGCAGCTCTGGGGGGACTAGCGGGAGGGTAGGTGGTGAGCAGTTCTTC. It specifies CASSSGGTSGRVGGEQFF.

CDR3 region: CASSGQGGRTSSYNEQFF. CDR3 DNA sequence: TGTGCCAGCAGCGGGCAGGGTGGCCGCACGAGCTCCTACAATGAGCAGTTCTTC. The chain is built from TRBV9 and TRBJ2-1; possible D gene TRBD1, 5 bases. V lost 3 bases, J lost 0 bases, and 19 bases lay in between. Germline CDR1 and CDR2: SGDLS and YYNGEE. This CDR3 is 18 amino acids long.

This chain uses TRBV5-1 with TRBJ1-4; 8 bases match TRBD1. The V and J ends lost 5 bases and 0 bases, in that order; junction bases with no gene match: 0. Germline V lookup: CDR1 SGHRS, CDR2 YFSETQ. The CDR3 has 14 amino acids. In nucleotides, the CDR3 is TGCGCCAGCAGGGGACAGGCAACTAATGAAAAACTGTTTTTT. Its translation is CASRGQATNEKLFF.

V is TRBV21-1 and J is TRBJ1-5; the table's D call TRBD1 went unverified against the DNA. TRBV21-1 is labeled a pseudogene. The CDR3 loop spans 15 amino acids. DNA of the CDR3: TGTGCCAGCAGCCTAGAAGGGACAGCAGATCAGCCCCAGCATTTT. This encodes CASSLEGTADQPQHF.

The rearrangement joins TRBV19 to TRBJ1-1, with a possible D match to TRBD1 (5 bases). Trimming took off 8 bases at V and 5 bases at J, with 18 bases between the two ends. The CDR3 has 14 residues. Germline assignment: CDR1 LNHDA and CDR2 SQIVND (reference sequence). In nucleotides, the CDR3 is TGTGCCAGTCGGACGTCGGGGGTTGGTACTGAAGCTTTCTTT. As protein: CASRTSGVGTEAFF.

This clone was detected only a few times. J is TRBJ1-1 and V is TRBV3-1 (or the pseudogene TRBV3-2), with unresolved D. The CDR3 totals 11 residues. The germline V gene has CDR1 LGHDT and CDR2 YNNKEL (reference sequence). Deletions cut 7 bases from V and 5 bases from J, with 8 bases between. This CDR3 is CASTRGTEAFF. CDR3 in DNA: TGTGCCAGCACCCGCGGGACTGAAGCTTTCTTT.

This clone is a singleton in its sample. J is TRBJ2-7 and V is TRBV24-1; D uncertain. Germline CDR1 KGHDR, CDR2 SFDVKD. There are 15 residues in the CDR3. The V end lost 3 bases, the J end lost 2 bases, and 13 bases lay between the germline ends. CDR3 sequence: CATSDPSVSPYEQYF. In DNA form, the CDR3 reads TGTGCCACCAGTGATCCGTCCGTCTCACCCTACGAGCAGTACTTC.

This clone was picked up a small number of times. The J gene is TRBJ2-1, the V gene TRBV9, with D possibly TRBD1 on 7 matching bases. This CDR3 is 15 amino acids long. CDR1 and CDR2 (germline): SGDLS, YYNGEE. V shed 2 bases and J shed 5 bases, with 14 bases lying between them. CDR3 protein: CASSVTQGRNNEQFF. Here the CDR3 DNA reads TGTGCCAGCAGCGTTACACAGGGGAGGAACAATGAGCAGTTCTTC.

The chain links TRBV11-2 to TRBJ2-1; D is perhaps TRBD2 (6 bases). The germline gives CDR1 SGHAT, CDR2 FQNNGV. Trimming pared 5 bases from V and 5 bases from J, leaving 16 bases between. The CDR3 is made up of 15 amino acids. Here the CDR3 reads CASSRWDLLNNEQFF. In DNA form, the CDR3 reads TGTGCCAGCAGCCGATGGGACTTGCTGAACAATGAGCAGTTCTTC. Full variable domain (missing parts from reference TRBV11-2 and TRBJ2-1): EAGVAQSPRYKIIEKRQSVAFWCNPISGHATLYWYQQILGQGPKLLIQFQNNGVVDDSQLPKDRFSAERLKGVDSTLKIQPAKLEDSAVYLCASSRWDLLNNEQFFGPGTRLTVL.

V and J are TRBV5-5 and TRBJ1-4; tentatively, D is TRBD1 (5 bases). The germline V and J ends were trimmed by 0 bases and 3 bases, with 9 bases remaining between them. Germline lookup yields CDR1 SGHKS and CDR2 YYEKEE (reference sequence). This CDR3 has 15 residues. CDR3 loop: CASSLEGLANEKLFF. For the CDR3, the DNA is TGTGCCAGCAGCTTGGAGGGGCTGGCTAATGAAAAACTGTTTTTT.

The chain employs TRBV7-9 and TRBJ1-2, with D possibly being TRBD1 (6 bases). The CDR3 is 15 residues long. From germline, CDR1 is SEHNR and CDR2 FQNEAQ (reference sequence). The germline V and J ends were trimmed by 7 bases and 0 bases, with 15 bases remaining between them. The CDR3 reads CASTPSGASNYGYTF. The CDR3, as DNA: TGTGCCAGCACCCCTTCGGGGGCCTCTAACTATGGCTACACCTTC.

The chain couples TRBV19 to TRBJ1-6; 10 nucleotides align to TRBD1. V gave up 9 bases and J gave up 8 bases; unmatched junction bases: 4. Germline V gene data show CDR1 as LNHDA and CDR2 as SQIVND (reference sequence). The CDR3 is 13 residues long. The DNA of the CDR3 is TGTGCCAGCGCAGGACAGGGGGATTCACCCCTCCACTTT. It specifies CASAGQGDSPLHF.

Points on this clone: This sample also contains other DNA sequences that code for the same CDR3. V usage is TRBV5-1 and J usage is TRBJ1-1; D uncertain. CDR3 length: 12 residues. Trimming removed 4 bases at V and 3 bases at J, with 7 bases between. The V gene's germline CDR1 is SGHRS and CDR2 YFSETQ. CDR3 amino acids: CASSGEHTEAFF. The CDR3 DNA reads TGCGCCAGCAGCGGAGAGCACACTGAAGCTTTCTTT.

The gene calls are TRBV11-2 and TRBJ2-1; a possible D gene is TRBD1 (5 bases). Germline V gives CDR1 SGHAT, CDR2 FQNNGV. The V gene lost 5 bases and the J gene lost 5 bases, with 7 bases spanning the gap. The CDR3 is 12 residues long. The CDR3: CASSLQDNEQFF. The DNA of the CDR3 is TGTGCCAGCAGCCTACAGGACAATGAGCAGTTCTTC.

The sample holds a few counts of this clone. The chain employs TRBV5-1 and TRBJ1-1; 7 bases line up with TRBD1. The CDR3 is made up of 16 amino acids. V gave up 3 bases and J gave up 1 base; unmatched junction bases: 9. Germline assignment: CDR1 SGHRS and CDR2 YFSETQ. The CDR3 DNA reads TGCGCCAGCAGCTCCGACCCCGGGACAGCGAACACTGAAGCTTTCTTT. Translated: CASSSDPGTANTEAFF.

CDR3 sequence (DNA): TGTGCCAGCAGTTGGGGGGGTCCCGGGACAGGGGCCTACGAGCAGTACTTC. Its translation is CASSWGGPGTGAYEQYF. The V call is TRBV27, the J call TRBJ2-7; 10 bases are a match to TRBD1. The CDR3 consists of 17 residues. Germline V gene lookup returns CDR1 MNHEY and CDR2 SMNVEV (reference sequence). The V segment lost 4 bases and the J segment 2 bases; nucleotides outside the gene matches: 11.

As DNA, the CDR3 is TGTGCCAGCAGCGGGACAGTCGCCCACGAGCAGTACTTC. Protein: CASSGTVAHEQYF. The chain uses TRBV2 and TRBJ2-7; TRBD1 aligns across 7 bases. This CDR3 has 13 amino acids. Germline V gives CDR1 SNHLY, CDR2 FYNNEI. The junction had 7 bases not matched to a gene; V was cut back by 6 bases and J by 5 bases. Complete variable domain (other parts from reference TRBV2 and TRBJ2-7): EPEVTQTPSHQVTQMGQEVILRCVPISNHLYFYWYRQILGQKVEFLVSFYNNEISEKSEIFDDQFSVERPDGSNFTLKIRSTKLEDSAMYFCASSGTVAHEQYFGPGTRLTVT.

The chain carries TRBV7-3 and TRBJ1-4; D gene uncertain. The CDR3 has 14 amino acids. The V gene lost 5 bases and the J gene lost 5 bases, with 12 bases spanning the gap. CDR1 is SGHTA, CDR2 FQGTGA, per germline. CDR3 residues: CASSPGSSNEKLFF. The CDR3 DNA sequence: TGTGCCAGCAGCCCGGGGAGTTCCAATGAAAAACTGTTTTTT.

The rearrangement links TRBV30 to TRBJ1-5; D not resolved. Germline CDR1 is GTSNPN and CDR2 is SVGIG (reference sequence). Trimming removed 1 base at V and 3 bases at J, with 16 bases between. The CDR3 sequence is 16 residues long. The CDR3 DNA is TGTGCCTGGAGTGCCTCGATCGTGGGAATCAATCAGCCCCAGCATTTT. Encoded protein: CAWSASIVGINQPQHF.

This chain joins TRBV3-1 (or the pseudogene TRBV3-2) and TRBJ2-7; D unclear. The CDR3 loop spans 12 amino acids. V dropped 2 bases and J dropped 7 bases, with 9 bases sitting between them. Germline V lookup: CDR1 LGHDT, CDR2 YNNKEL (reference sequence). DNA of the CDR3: TGTGCCAGCAGCCAACGGCCTCTTGAGCAGTACTTC. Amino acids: CASSQRPLEQYF.

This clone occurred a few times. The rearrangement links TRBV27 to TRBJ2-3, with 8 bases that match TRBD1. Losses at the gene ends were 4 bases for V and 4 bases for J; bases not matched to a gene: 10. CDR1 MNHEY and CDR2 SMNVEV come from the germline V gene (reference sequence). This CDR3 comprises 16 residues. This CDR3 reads CASSSRGRGRPDTQYF. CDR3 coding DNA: TGTGCCAGCAGTTCAAGGGGCAGGGGGCGCCCAGATACGCAGTATTTT.